Presented here are 21 T cell receptor beta chains from one specimen sequenced in a study of early T cells in non-severe SARS-CoV-2 infection. MiXCR was run by TCRdb on the 5' RACE reads, yielding one entry per CDR3 protein. The sample contains 45,000 to 60,000 distinct CDR3 sequences, more than 7% of which appear only once. Sample: whole blood. The receptor set was obtained from an adult who was a healthcare worker with PCR-confirmed SARS-CoV-2 infection or an uninfected control (not recorded which).

This clonotype was seen ten or more times. CDR3 DNA: TGTGCCAGCAGTTTATGGGCGGTTCAAGAGACCCAGTACTTC. Its protein product is CASSLWAVQETQYF. J is TRBJ2-5 and V is TRBV12-3 or TRBV12-4, with D uncertain. V was shortened by 2 bases and J by 2 bases, with 9 bases between the two germline ends. The CDR3 contains 14 residues.

This clonotype was detected only a few times. The V and J genes are TRBV19 and TRBJ1-2, with a tentative D call TRBD1 (6 bases). Germline CDR1 and CDR2: LNHDA and SQIVND (reference sequence). The CDR3 totals 13 residues. V dropped 6 bases and J dropped 3 bases, with 11 bases sitting between them. CDR3 DNA: TGTGCCAGTAGAGATACAGGGTACTATGGCTACACCTTC. Translated: CASRDTGYYGYTF.

This clonotype was observed many times. The chain links TRBV4-1 to TRBJ2-1, with TRBD1 matching over 8 bases. The ends lost 1 base at V and 6 bases at J; junction bases unmatched: 5. This CDR3 is built from 15 residues. Germline lookup yields CDR1 MGHRA and CDR2 YSYEKL. The CDR3 here is CASSQGAGTGNEQFF. CDR3 nucleotide sequence: TGCGCCAGCAGCCAAGGGGCGGGGACAGGCAATGAGCAGTTCTTC.

The V gene is TRBV7-8, the J gene TRBJ2-7, with TRBD1 matching over 11 bases. This CDR3 is built from 12 residues. Trimming cost V 5 bases and J 8 bases; bases outside gene matches: 2. CDR1 and CDR2 (germline): SGHVS, FQNEAQ. The CDR3 spells CASSGDRGKQYF. For the CDR3, the DNA is TGTGCCAGCAGCGGGGACAGGGGGAAGCAGTACTTC.

This clonotype came up many times. The V and J genes are TRBV7-9 and TRBJ2-7; TRBD1 matches at 7 bases. V was clipped by 5 bases and J by 2 bases; unmatched bases: 9. CDR1 is SEHNR, CDR2 FQNEAQ, per germline (reference sequence). The CDR3 loop spans 15 amino acids. The CDR3 region is CASSPGTATTYEQYF. The CDR3 DNA reads as TGTGCCAGCAGCCCAGGGACAGCCACCACCTACGAGCAGTACTTC.

This clonotype was seen repeatedly, ten times or more. The gene calls are TRBV19 and TRBJ2-3; D possibly corresponds to TRBD1 (5 bases). The CDR3 is made up of 13 amino acids. Trimming stripped 6 bases from V and 4 bases from J, with 11 bases between. The germline CDR1 and CDR2 sequences are LNHDA and SQIVND (reference sequence). The CDR3 nucleotides are TGTGCCAGTAGCCAGGGCTTGGCAGATACGCAGTATTTT. Residues: CASSQGLADTQYF.

This clonotype came up many times. The J gene is TRBJ2-7, the V gene TRBV7-9; D ambiguous. The CDR3 consists of 13 residues. V was clipped by 0 bases and J by 3 bases, with 6 bases between them. Germline loops: CDR1 SEHNR, CDR2 FQNEAQ (reference sequence). In nucleotides, the CDR3 is TGTGCCAGCAGCTTAGCAGGCGACTACGAGCAGTACTTC. Its translation is CASSLAGDYEQYF.

This clonotype appeared many times. This sequence joins TRBV24-1 and TRBJ2-1, with 13 bases identical to TRBD2. Per the germline V gene, CDR1 is KGHDR and CDR2 is SFDVKD. The CDR3 is 20 residues long. J gave up 2 bases and V 5 bases, and 14 bases lay outside the gene matches. Here the CDR3 reads CATSARPGLAGAGAYNEQFF. In DNA form, the CDR3 reads TGTGCCACCAGTGCCCGACCCGGACTAGCGGGAGCAGGGGCCTACAATGAGCAGTTCTTC.

This clonotype was picked up a small number of times. The rearrangement links TRBV19 to TRBJ2-3, with D uncertain. Germline V CDR1 and CDR2: LNHDA, SQIVND (reference sequence). The ends were cut back, 4 bases at V and 10 bases at J, with 9 bases in the middle. CDR3 size: 11 residues. CDR3 sequence (DNA): TGTGCCAGTAGTAGCCCCGGAGCGCAGTATTTT. Its protein is CASSSPGAQYF.

The CDR3 nucleotides read TGCGCCAGCAGCCCTCAGGGGGGCCAGGAGACCCAGTACTTC. This translates into CASSPQGGQETQYF. The chain employs TRBV5-1 and TRBJ2-5; D is possibly TRBD1 (7 bases). CDR3 length: 14 amino acids. Germline assignment: CDR1 SGHRS and CDR2 YFSETQ. Trimming removed 4 bases from V and 5 bases from J, with 15 bases in between.

The chain has TRBV6-1 and TRBJ1-1; the D is unclear. CDR1 MNHNS and CDR2 SASEGT come from the germline V gene. The CDR3 has 15 amino acids. The V gene lost 4 bases and the J gene lost 1 base, with 13 bases spanning the gap. Here the CDR3 reads CASSGLHTENTEAFF. The CDR3 DNA reads TGTGCCAGCAGTGGGCTACACACAGAGAACACTGAAGCTTTCTTT.

This chain uses TRBV10-3 with TRBJ1-2; D possibly corresponds to TRBD1 (5 bases). CDR1 and CDR2 (germline): ENHRY, SYGVKD. V was cut by 8 bases and J by 4 bases, with 14 bases left in between. The CDR3 has 13 residues. The CDR3 loop reads CAISRGDSYGYTF. DNA of the CDR3: TGTGCCATCTCACGGGGGGATAGCTATGGCTACACCTTC.

This clonotype was counted many times. The genes are TRBV7-8 and TRBJ1-4; 8 positions match TRBD1. This CDR3 is 18 amino acids long. Germline values: CDR1 SGHVS, CDR2 FQNEAQ. V shed 1 base and J 7 bases; nucleotides not matched to a gene: 14. Here the CDR3 DNA reads TGTGCCAGCAGCTTAGAGCGGACAGGGTATTCGCCAAGTGAAAAACTGTTTTTT. Amino acid sequence: CASSLERTGYSPSEKLFF.

This chain links TRBV7-6 with TRBJ2-3; 7 nucleotides align to TRBD2. With V trimmed by 0 bases and J by 8 bases, 2 bases remained unmatched. The CDR3 contains 13 residues. CDR1 is SGHVS, CDR2 FNYEAQ, per germline. For the CDR3, the DNA is TGTGCCAGCAGCTTAGCGGGCGGGGGTACGCAGTATTTT. It specifies CASSLAGGGTQYF.

This clonotype showed up many times. This sequence joins TRBV4-1 and TRBJ1-1, with D uncertain. Germline V gene lookup returns CDR1 MGHRA and CDR2 YSYEKL. Trimming cost V 1 base and J 1 base, with 7 bases left between them. The CDR3 sequence is 14 residues long. DNA of the CDR3: TGCGCCAGCAGCCAAGTCGTGAAGAACACTGAAGCTTTCTTT. Its protein is CASSQVVKNTEAFF.

Points on this clonotype: The junction and the germline gene differ at one end; a read error may be behind it. This chain uses TRBV7-2 with TRBJ2-1, with TRBD1 identical over 8 bases. CDR1 is SGHTA, CDR2 FQGNSA, per germline. This CDR3 has 13 amino acids. CDR3 in DNA: TGTGCCAGCAGCTTAGGGGCCCCGGGACAGGCAGACTGG. This codes for CASSLGAPGQADW.

The table lists this clonotype with many counts. At one end the junction does not follow the germline gene, possibly because of a read error. The V call is TRBV7-3, the J call TRBJ2-7, with D perhaps assigned TRBD1 or TRBD2 (6 bases each). The CDR3 is 13 residues long. CDR1 and CDR2 (germline): SGHTA, FQGTGA. CDR3 amino acids: CASSLRTWGAQYF. In DNA form, the CDR3 reads TGTGCTAGCAGCTTACGGACCTGGGGGGCGCAGTACTTC. Supplemented by reference TRBV7-3 and TRBJ2-7, the full variable domain reads GAGVSQTPSNKVTEKGKYVELRCDPISGHTALYWYRQSLGQGPEFLIYFQGTGAADDSGLPNDRFFAVRPEGSVSTLKIQRTERGDSAVYLCASSLRTWGAQYFGPGTRLTVT.

This clonotype turned up a few times. V and J are TRBV2 and TRBJ2-7; no reliable D call. The CDR3 totals 14 residues. The germline V gene has CDR1 SNHLY and CDR2 FYNNEI. Trimming shortened V by 11 bases and J by 6 bases, and 23 bases separated the two germline ends. The CDR3 protein is CASRVTDASLEQYF. The CDR3 DNA follows: TGTGCCTCCAGAGTAACAGATGCTTCTCTCGAGCAGTACTTC.

Only a few counts were recorded for this clonotype. The chain is built from TRBV14 and TRBJ2-7; D call uncertain. The CDR3 contains 13 residues. V shed 6 bases and J shed 3 bases, with 12 bases lying between them. Per germline, CDR1 SGHDN and CDR2 FVKESK. The CDR3 DNA follows: TGTGCCAGCAGTCGAGCGTTAGGCTACGAGCAGTACTTC. This sequence encodes CASSRALGYEQYF.

This clonotype was observed at least ten times. J is TRBJ2-1 and V is TRBV20-1, with D tentatively TRBD2 (7 bases). The CDR3 totals 16 residues. V gave up 4 bases and J gave up 10 bases, with 26 bases separating them. From germline, CDR1 is DFQATT and CDR2 SNEGSKA (reference sequence). The CDR3 sequence: CSAIPLRGAPRSEQFF. The CDR3 DNA follows: TGCAGTGCTATCCCTTTACGGGGGGCCCCCCGTTCCGAGCAGTTCTTC.

The CDR3 nucleotides read TGTGCCAGCAGCTTAGGACCCGGGACTAGCGGGGCGAAAGAGACCCAGTACTTC. Its translation: CASSLGPGTSGAKETQYF. The chain is built from TRBV7-2 and TRBJ2-5, with 13 positions matching TRBD2. V gave up 1 base and J gave up 3 bases; unmatched junction bases: 8. CDR3 length: 18 residues. The V gene's germline CDR1 is SGHTA and CDR2 FQGNSA.